One sample yielded the 29 T cell receptor beta chains listed below, sequenced in a study of T cell responses to AZD1222 COVID-19 vaccine. The assay was immunoSEQ multiplex PCR, and TCRdb's table has in-frame clones only and misses some. The table has some 50,000 clones, roughly 80% seen once. The input for sequencing was peripheral blood, taken on day 0 of AZD1222 vaccination. The receptors shown here come from an adult in good health.

The chain has TRBV5-4 and TRBJ2-2; TRBD2 is a possible D gene (7 bases). The germline V gene encodes CDR1 SGHNT and CDR2 YYREEE (reference sequence). The CDR3 sequence is 14 residues long. V gave up 4 bases and J gave up 6 bases, with 13 bases separating them. CDR3 region: CASSPWGGAGELFF. The CDR3 nucleotides read TGTGCCAGCAGCCCTTGGGGGGGCGCCGGGGAGCTGTTTTTT.

This clone showed up just once. The chain links TRBV2 to TRBJ1-5; 9 bases match TRBD1. The CDR3 covers 15 residues. Germline loops: CDR1 SNHLY, CDR2 FYNNEI. Unmatched junction bases numbered 8, after V lost 6 bases and J lost 5 bases. CDR3 loop: CASRKDRGSYQPQHF. CDR3 bases: TGTGCCAGCAGGAAAGACAGGGGGTCCTATCAGCCCCAGCATTTT.

The chain couples TRBV7-9 to TRBJ2-7; either TRBD1 or TRBD2 may supply D (6 bases each). Germline CDR1 and CDR2: SEHNR and FQNEAQ (reference sequence). Deletions cut 5 bases from V and 1 base from J, with 18 bases between. CDR3 length equals 16 residues. The CDR3 DNA reads as TGTGCCAGCAGCAAAGGGGGTACCGGGAGATCCTACGAGCAGTACTTC. It is translated as CASSKGGTGRSYEQYF. The entire variable domain, with the rest obtained from reference TRBV7-9 and TRBJ2-7, is as follows: DTGVSQNPRHKITKRGQNVTFRCDPISEHNRLYWYRQTLGQGPEFLTYFQNEAQLEKSRLLSDRFSAERPKGSFSTLEIQRTEQGDSAMYLCASSKGGTGRSYEQYFGPGTRLTVT.

The J gene is TRBJ2-1, the V gene TRBV5-1; 10 positions match TRBD1. V dropped 2 bases and J dropped 7; count of bases not matched to a gene: 12. The CDR3 is made up of 17 amino acids. CDR1 SGHRS and CDR2 YFSETQ come from the germline V gene. The CDR3: CASSFAVGGQGRNEQFF. The CDR3 DNA follows: TGCGCCAGCAGCTTCGCTGTTGGGGGACAGGGGAGAAATGAGCAGTTCTTC.

This chain joins TRBV29-1 and TRBJ2-1; 13 bases line up with TRBD2. CDR1 and CDR2 from the germline V gene are SQVTM and ANQGSEA. The CDR3 spans 14 residues. V gave up 6 bases and J gave up 8 bases; unmatched junction bases: 7. CDR3 coding DNA: TGCAGCGTACTGACTAGCGGGAGGAACTATGAGCAGTTCTTC. Translation gives CSVLTSGRNYEQFF.

The V and J genes are TRBV2 and TRBJ1-5; D is ambiguous. V lost 5 bases and J lost 2, with 10 bases in between. This CDR3 is built from 14 residues. CDR1 and CDR2 from the germline V gene are SNHLY and FYNNEI. CDR3 protein: CASSYGGGNQPQHF. In nucleotides, the CDR3 is TGTGCCAGCAGTTATGGTGGAGGCAATCAGCCCCAGCATTTT.

This chain uses TRBV6-9 with TRBJ2-1; TRBD2 might be the D (5 bases). Germline V CDR1 and CDR2: MNHGY, SVAAGI. V shed 3 bases and J shed 2 bases, with 20 bases lying between them. The CDR3 length is 18 residues. The CDR3 nucleotides are TGTGCCAGCAGTTACCAACCGCATAGCGCCACCGCCTACAATGAGCAGTTCTTC. This translates into CASSYQPHSATAYNEQFF.

A remark on this clone: Within the sample, other DNA sequences also encode this same CDR3. The V call is TRBV28, the J call TRBJ1-6; 8 bases are a match to TRBD1. The CDR3 contains 14 residues. V dropped 5 bases and J dropped 9; count of bases not matched to a gene: 6. The V gene's germline CDR1 is MDHEN and CDR2 SYDVKM. The CDR3 nucleotides read TGTGCCAGCAGTCCGCAGACAGGGGTTTCACCCCTCCACTTT. Translation: CASSPQTGVSPLHF.

J is TRBJ2-1 and V is TRBV4-2; D uncertain. The length of the CDR3 is 15 residues. V was cut by 4 bases and J by 3 bases, with 13 bases left in between. CDR1 is LGHNA, CDR2 YNFKEQ, per germline. The CDR3 loop reads CASSPPERGYNEQFF. The CDR3 DNA reads TGTGCCAGCAGCCCCCCCGAGAGAGGCTACAATGAGCAGTTCTTC.

This clone was observed a single time. The chain uses TRBV7-8 and TRBJ2-7; D gene ambiguous. V was clipped by 5 bases and J by 7 bases, with 15 bases between them. The CDR3 has 13 amino acids. Germline V gene lookup returns CDR1 SGHVS and CDR2 FQNEAQ. The CDR3 reads CASSLRTDREQYF. The DNA of the CDR3 is TGTGCCAGCAGCCTACGTACGGATAGGGAGCAGTACTTC.

The chain is built from TRBV7-2 and TRBJ2-1; TRBD2 agrees at 8 bases. Per the germline V gene, CDR1 is SGHTA and CDR2 is FQGNSA. CDR3 length equals 14 residues. V gave up 4 bases and J gave up 7 bases; unmatched junction bases: 6. As DNA, the CDR3 is TGTGCCAGCAGCTCGGCCGGCGGGAGGAATGAGCAGTTCTTC. Protein sequence: CASSSAGGRNEQFF.

The chain carries TRBV19 and TRBJ1-2, with D possibly matching TRBD1 (5 bases). CDR1 and CDR2 from the germline V gene are LNHDA and SQIVND (reference sequence). The CDR3 contains 15 residues. V dropped 4 bases and J dropped 8 bases, with 20 bases sitting between them. CDR3: CASSTPGRAMVGYTF. CDR3 bases: TGTGCCAGTAGTACCCCGGGACGCGCTATGGTCGGCTACACCTTC.

The gene calls are TRBV11-3 and TRBJ2-7; perhaps TRBD1 as D (6 bases). Germline-derived CDR1 and CDR2 are SGHNT and YENEEA. This CDR3 has 15 residues. V was pared by 0 bases and J by 4 bases, with 13 bases between. The CDR3 DNA sequence: TGTGCCAGCAGCTTAGACCCCAGGGGTGTGTACGAGCAGTACTTC. Protein: CASSLDPRGVYEQYF.

The chain recombines TRBV5-1 with TRBJ2-5, with D unresolved. The CDR3 consists of 14 residues. Trimming shortened V by 1 base and J by 2 bases, and 9 bases separated the two germline ends. Germline V gene sequence: CDR1 SGHRS, CDR2 YFSETQ. As DNA, the CDR3 is TGCGCCAGCAGCTTGAGTCAGCGTCAAGAGACCCAGTACTTC. Its protein product is CASSLSQRQETQYF.

The chain couples TRBV28 to TRBJ1-1, with a weak D call TRBD1 (5 bases). Germline CDR1 is MDHEN and CDR2 is SYDVKM. Trimming pared 6 bases from V and 0 bases from J, leaving 11 bases between. The CDR3 loop spans 14 amino acids. DNA of the CDR3: TGTGCCAGCAGGGCCGGGGGTATGAACACTGAAGCTTTCTTT. This encodes CASRAGGMNTEAFF.

This clone was counted only a few times. The gene calls are TRBV7-8 and TRBJ1-5; TRBD1 aligns across 7 bases. V lost 5 bases, J lost 5 bases, and 9 bases stayed unmatched. The CDR3 runs 15 residues. Germline V gives CDR1 SGHVS, CDR2 FQNEAQ. The CDR3 loop is CASSAFTGVDQPQHF. The DNA for the CDR3 is TGTGCCAGCAGCGCGTTCACAGGGGTGGATCAGCCCCAGCATTTT. The variable domain in full, with the rest retrieved from reference TRBV7-8 and TRBJ1-5, is GAGVSQSPRYKVAKRGQDVALRCDPISGHVSLFWYQQALGQGPEFLTYFQNEAQLDKSGLPSDRFFAERPEGSVSTLKIQRTQQEDSAVYLCASSAFTGVDQPQHFGDGTRLSIL.

This chain connects TRBV19 to TRBJ2-7; D is perhaps TRBD1 or TRBD2 (7 bases each). V lost 2 bases to trimming and J lost 3 bases, with 14 bases between them. The CDR3 sequence is 15 residues long. Germline V lookup: CDR1 LNHDA, CDR2 SQIVND (reference sequence). The CDR3 protein is CASSISGDRNYEQYF. CDR3 coding DNA: TGTGCCAGTAGTATAAGCGGGGACAGAAACTACGAGCAGTACTTC.

The rearrangement uses TRBV6-5 and TRBJ1-1; TRBD1 might be the D (6 bases). V was clipped by 6 bases and J by 10 bases, with 18 bases between them. Germline V gives CDR1 MNHEY, CDR2 SVGAGI. There are 13 residues in the CDR3. The DNA for the CDR3 is TGTGCCAGCAGCCTGGAGGGGGGGTCAGGAGCTTTCTTT. Its protein is CASSLEGGSGAFF.

The chain combines TRBV11-2 with TRBJ1-2; no clear D gene. The ends were cut back, 7 bases at V and 1 base at J, with 16 bases in the middle. The CDR3 has 15 residues. The germline gives CDR1 SGHAT, CDR2 FQNNGV. CDR3 nucleotide sequence: TGTGCCAGCACCTCGACCCCGGGGATTAACTATGGCTACACCTTC. Residues: CASTSTPGINYGYTF.

CDR3 sequence reads: CASSLDSGGTGYTF. The DNA for the CDR3 is TGTGCCAGCAGCTTAGATTCCGGGGGCACAGGCTACACCTTC. The chain employs TRBV7-8 and TRBJ1-2; D is perhaps TRBD1 (6 bases). Trimming removed 1 base at V and 8 bases at J, with 14 bases between. The CDR3 is made up of 14 amino acids. Germline V CDR1 and CDR2: SGHVS, FQNEAQ.

This chain links TRBV5-1 with TRBJ2-7; 9 nucleotides align to TRBD1. Germline V gives CDR1 SGHRS, CDR2 YFSETQ. Losses at the gene ends were 4 bases for V and 5 bases for J; bases not matched to a gene: 7. The CDR3 is 14 residues long. In DNA form, the CDR3 reads TGCGCCAGCAGCCTGGGGGGGACAGGGAACGAGCAGTACTTC. Its translation is CASSLGGTGNEQYF.

This chain connects TRBV27 to TRBJ2-3, with 10 nucleotides matching TRBD2. V lost 3 bases and J lost 4; bases outside the gene matches: 10. This CDR3 is 17 amino acids long. The germline gives CDR1 MNHEY, CDR2 SMNVEV (reference sequence). The CDR3 here is CASSFTSGARGADTQYF. The CDR3 region has the DNA TGTGCCAGCAGTTTTACTAGCGGGGCCAGGGGCGCAGATACGCAGTATTTT.

The CDR3 nucleotides read TGTGCCAGTAGTATCCCGGGACTGGGGGCAAGGGGGCAGTTCTTC. Translated, it gives CASSIPGLGARGQFF. The V gene is TRBV19, the J gene TRBJ2-1; D tentatively fits TRBD1 or TRBD2 (6 bases each). The V and J ends lost 3 bases and 12 bases respectively, with 21 bases between them. Germline V gene lookup returns CDR1 LNHDA and CDR2 SQIVND (reference sequence). The CDR3 covers 15 residues. Complete variable domain (other parts from reference TRBV19 and TRBJ2-1): DGGITQSPKYLFRKEGQNVTLSCEQNLNHDAMYWYRQDPGQGLRLIYYSQIVNDFQKGDIAEGYSVSREKKESFPLTVTSAQKNPTAFYLCASSIPGLGARGQFFGPGTRLTVL.

This clone was seen only once. The J gene is TRBJ2-1, the V gene TRBV7-9; D not resolved. V lost 5 bases and J 6 bases, leaving 5 bases between the germline ends. This CDR3 spans 11 amino acids. Germline values: CDR1 SEHNR, CDR2 FQNEAQ (reference sequence). This chain's CDR3 is CASSGVNEQFF. CDR3 DNA sequence: TGTGCCAGCAGCGGGGTCAATGAGCAGTTCTTC.

The chain couples TRBV11-2 to TRBJ2-5, with a tentative D call TRBD1 (5 bases). Trimming cost V 1 base and J 3 bases, with 6 bases left between them. Germline CDR1 SGHAT, CDR2 FQNNGV. The CDR3 consists of 13 residues. In nucleotides, the CDR3 is TGTGCCAGCAGCTTAGTGACAGAAGAGACCCAGTACTTC. Amino acid sequence: CASSLVTEETQYF.

This sequence joins TRBV5-4 and TRBJ1-1; possible D gene TRBD1, 5 bases. Germline-derived CDR1 and CDR2 are SGHNT and YYREEE (reference sequence). The CDR3 runs to 14 residues. Trimming cost V 4 bases and J 7 bases, with 17 bases left between them. This CDR3 is CASSPPAGRVEAFF. The DNA of the CDR3 is TGTGCCAGCAGCCCCCCCGCAGGGCGGGTTGAAGCTTTCTTT.

The V call is TRBV3-1 (or the pseudogene TRBV3-2), the J call TRBJ2-5; 10 positions agree with TRBD1. From germline, CDR1 is LGHDT and CDR2 YNNKEL (reference sequence). The V gene end was trimmed by 6 bases and the J gene end by 3 bases; junction bases not matched to a gene: 16. This CDR3 region has 18 residues. The CDR3 is CASRPVYRDRGGKETQYF. CDR3 DNA sequence: TGTGCCAGCAGGCCGGTCTACCGGGACAGGGGAGGAAAAGAGACCCAGTACTTC.

The chain uses TRBV7-9 and TRBJ2-7; 10 positions match TRBD1. CDR3 size: 16 residues. Germline lookup yields CDR1 SEHNR and CDR2 FQNEAQ (reference sequence). Losses at the gene ends were 1 base for V and 1 base for J; bases not matched to a gene: 4. The DNA of the CDR3 is TGTGCCAGCAGCTTAGGAGGACAGGGGGAATCCTACGAGCAGTACTTC. Its protein is CASSLGGQGESYEQYF.

The chain recombines TRBV5-4 with TRBJ1-3; D perhaps matches TRBD1 (6 bases). CDR1 and CDR2 from the germline V gene are SGHNT and YYREEE (reference sequence). This CDR3 is 16 amino acids long. Trimming pared 3 bases from V and 1 base from J, leaving 14 bases between. For the CDR3, the DNA is TGTGCCAGCAGCTACCCGGACAGTTATTCTGGAAACACCATATATTTT. Its protein product is CASSYPDSYSGNTIYF.